These T cell receptor beta chains were read from a single sample in a study of T cells in localized non-small cell lung cancer. Assay used: immunoSEQ multiplex PCR; TCRdb lists only in-frame clones, some missing. The sample comprises tens of thousands of clones, about nine tenths of which are singletons, and 4.5% to 6% rests with the top ten. The source was peripheral blood mononuclear cells, collected before any cancer treatment. These receptors all come from a male donor aged 60 or older with stage II lung adenocarcinoma. The CDR3 runs from the conserved cysteine through the conserved F or W. D genes are given only for firm matches. Part of the rows lack a size; the others show once, few, many or a class for expanded clones.

>NA|TRBV6-1|TRBJ1-2|NA
TGTGCCAGCAGTAGGGGGTATGGCTACACCTTC
CASSRGYGYTF
>NA|TRBV9|TRBJ1-4|few
TGTGCCAGCAGCCCTGGACGGGGAAATGAAAAACTGTTTTTT
CASSPGRGNEKLFF
>NA|TRBV4-1|TRBJ2-5|few
TGCGCCAGCAGCCAAGGGGGGAGGGGGCAAGAGACCCAGTACTTC
CASSQGGRGQETQYF
>TRBD1|TRBV28|TRBJ2-1|NA
TGTGCCAGCAGTTCCCGACAGGGCATGTCCTACAATGAGCAGTTCTTC
CASSSRQGMSYNEQFF
>NA|TRBV10-3|TRBJ2-4|NA
TGTGCCATCAGTGATGGACAGAAAAACATTCAGTACTTC
CAISDGQKNIQYF
>TRBD2|TRBV2|TRBJ2-5|NA
TGTGCCACCCCCTTGAACGGGGGGGAAGAGACCCAGTACTTC
CATPLNGGEETQYF
>NA|TRBV19|TRBJ1-1|NA
TGTGCCAGTACCCGAACAGGTGTGGTGAACACTGAAGCTTTCTTT
CASTRTGVVNTEAFF
>NA|TRBV29-1|TRBJ2-1|NA
TGCAGCGGGAGGGGTTGGGGAGTTTTCCATGAGCAGTTCTTC
CSGRGWGVFHEQFF
>NA|TRBV18|TRBJ2-3|NA
TGTGCCAGCTCGTCCAGGAGGGATACGCAGTATTTT
CASSSRRDTQYF
>TRBD1|TRBV5-8|TRBJ1-2|few
TGTGCCAGCAGCCCCTTACCGACAGGGTACACCTTC
CASSPLPTGYTF
>NA|TRBV5-1|TRBJ2-3|NA
TGCGCCAGCAGCTCATGGGGGGTCGGCACAGATACGCAGTATTTT
CASSSWGVGTDTQYF
>NA|TRBV7-9|TRBJ2-1|NA
TGTGCCAGCAGCTTAGGGGGCGATGAGCAGTTCTTC
CASSLGGDEQFF
>TRBD1|TRBV4-2|TRBJ1-2|NA
TGTGCCAGCAGCCAACAGGGACAGGCCAACTATGGCTACACCTTC
CASSQQGQANYGYTF
>TRBD2|TRBV7-7|TRBJ2-5|NA
TGTGCCAGCAGCTTAACAGCGGGAGGTGAGACCCAGTACTTC
CASSLTAGGETQYF
>NA|TRBV19|TRBJ1-5|NA
TGTGCCAGTAAGGGCTTTGGGGAACTCAGCAATCAGCCCCAGCATTTT
CASKGFGELSNQPQHF
>NA|TRBV7-9|TRBJ1-3|NA
TGTGCCATCCGATCTCAGGGTACTGGAAACACCATATATTTT
CAIRSQGTGNTIYF
>NA|TRBV27|TRBJ1-4|NA
TGTGCCAGCAGCAAGGAGGGATATACGGTCTTGGGGGGAAAACTGTTTTTT
CASSKEGYTVLGGKLFF
>NA|TRBV21-1|TRBJ1-1|NA
TGTGCCAGCAGCCGTACAGGAAAAGCTTTCTTT
CASSRTGKAFF